This TCR beta chain is drawn from a study of blood T cells in healthy people across ages. Points from the study as a whole: Diversity estimates from one million T cells were considered underestimates.

As regards this clonotype: Its target is unknown.

Primed by a sample-barcoded 5' primer and a J-beta primer mix, a second PCR proceeded for about 7 to 12 cycles. Each CDR3 protein gets one entry after TCRdb re-called the 5' RACE reads with MiXCR. The table includes 590,000 or so distinct CDR3 sequences, about 30% detected once. Germline values: CDR1 SGHDT, CDR2 YYEEEE. The CDR3 extends over 14 amino acids. The ends were cut back, 4 bases at V and 5 bases at J, with 12 bases in the middle. This chain joins TRBV5-6 and TRBJ1-4; D perhaps matches TRBD1 (6 bases). Sequenced: blood. The source is a woman at least 80 years old in good health. The CDR3 loop reads CASSPGTRNEKLFF. The CDR3 DNA sequence: TGTGCCAGCAGCCCCGGGACAAGAAATGAAAAACTGTTTTTT.